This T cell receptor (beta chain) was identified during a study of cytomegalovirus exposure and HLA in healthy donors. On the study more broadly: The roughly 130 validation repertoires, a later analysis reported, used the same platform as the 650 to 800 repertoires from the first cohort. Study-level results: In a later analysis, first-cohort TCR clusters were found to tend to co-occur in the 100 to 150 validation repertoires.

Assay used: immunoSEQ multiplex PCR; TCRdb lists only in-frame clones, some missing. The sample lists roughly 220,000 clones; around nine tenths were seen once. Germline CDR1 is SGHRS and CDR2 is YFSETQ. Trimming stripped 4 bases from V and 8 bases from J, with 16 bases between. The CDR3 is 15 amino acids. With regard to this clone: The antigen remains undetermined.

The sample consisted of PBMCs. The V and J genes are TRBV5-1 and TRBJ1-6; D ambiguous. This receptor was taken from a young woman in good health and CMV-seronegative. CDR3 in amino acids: CASSQRPTGDSPLHF. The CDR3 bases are TGCGCCAGCAGCCAGCGGCCAACTGGGGATTCACCCCTCCACTTT.